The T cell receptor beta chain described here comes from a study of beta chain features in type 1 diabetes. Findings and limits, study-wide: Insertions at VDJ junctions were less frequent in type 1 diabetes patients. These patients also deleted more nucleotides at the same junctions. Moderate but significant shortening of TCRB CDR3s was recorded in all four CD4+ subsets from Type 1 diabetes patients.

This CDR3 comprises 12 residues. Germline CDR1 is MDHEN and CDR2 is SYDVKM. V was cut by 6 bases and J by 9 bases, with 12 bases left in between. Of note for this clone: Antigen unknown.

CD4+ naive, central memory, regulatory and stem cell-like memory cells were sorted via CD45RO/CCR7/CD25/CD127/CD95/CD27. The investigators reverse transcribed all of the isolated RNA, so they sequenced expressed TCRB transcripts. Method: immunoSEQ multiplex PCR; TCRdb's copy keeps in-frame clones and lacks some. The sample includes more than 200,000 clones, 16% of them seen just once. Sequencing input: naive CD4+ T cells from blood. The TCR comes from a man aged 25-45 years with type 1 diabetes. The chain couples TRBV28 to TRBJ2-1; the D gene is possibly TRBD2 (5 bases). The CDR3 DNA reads TGTGCCAGCAGATCGGGGTTGCGTGAGCAGTTCTTC. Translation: CASRSGLREQFF. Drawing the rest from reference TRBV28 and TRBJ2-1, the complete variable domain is DVKVTQSSRYLVKRTGEKVFLECVQDMDHENMFWYRQDPGLGLRLIYFSYDVKMKEKGDIPEGYSVSREKKERFSLILESASTNQTSMYLCASRSGLREQFFGPGTRLTVL.